This T cell receptor (beta chain) was retrieved from a study of blood T cell repertoires in COVID-19 (dated by TCRdb to the early 2020s). About the full investigation: Collaborator samples came from the United States, Italy and Spain and covered acute and convalescent phases of COVID-19. Subjects who had been exposed to COVID-19, were actively infected with it, or had recovered from it provided the deeply sampled blood TCRbeta repertoires that made up the dataset. The samples were drawn from the first 160 participants of the ongoing ImmuneRACE study and from 1,200 or so subjects provided by 6 global collaborators. A freely available public database, intended as a resource for researchers studying the immune response to SARS-CoV-2, is where the repertoires were released. Where available, HLA class I and class II types were obtained from metadata supplied by the sample provider rather than from assay-based typing. The material from the prospective study consisted of cDNA or gDNA derived from T cells, B-cell-depleted T cells, or PBMCs. A de-identified subject ID, COVID-19 status, age in years and sex were almost always included in the sample metadata. Results the study describes overall, beyond this receptor: The quantity of clinical and demographic metadata differed by source and by participant and was supplied without curation.

Comment on this clone: Which antigen it targets is not known. No clone much larger than this one lies a single base away; base qualities are absent.

TCRbeta CDR3 regions were amplified from genomic DNA by means of the immunoSEQ Assay, a bias-controlled multiplex PCR. The study's own analysis went as follows. The number of nucleated cells in each sample was estimated by amplification of reference gene primers within the assay. To quantify the absolute abundance of each unique TCRbeta CDR3 rearrangement, sequence reads were collapsed and filtered. Productive Simpson clonality was computed per sample as the square root of Simpson's diversity index over productive rearrangements. TCRdb re-hosts the immuneACCESS table, in-frame sequences only. Its copies lack some clones; in the studies checked, an unresolved V gene accounts for under half of them, and the cause for the rest is not known. V and J calls and clone size are copied from that table; D and trimming were computed from the DNA. This sample comprises about 350,000 clones, approximately 89% of them detected only once. The ten largest make up 3.9% of the sample.

V drops 8 bases and J drops 0 bases, leaving 20 bases in between. Including the terminal cysteine and phenylalanine, the CDR3 comprises 17 residues. Only the CDR3 DNA is retained, 51 bases long and in frame from the first base. Reading the germline V gene gives CDR1 ENHRY and CDR2 SYGVKD. One collaborating source in Seattle enrolled patients during active infection and followed them longitudinally through the course of disease. The collaborating institutions used their own protocols to collect whole blood in K2EDTA tubes. For TCRbeta analysis, collaborator samples were shipped as frozen whole blood, as isolated PBMCs, or as DNA extracted from either sample type.

The chain couples TRBV10-3 to TRBJ1-5; the D gene is perhaps TRBD1, on 6 matching bases. The material sequenced was peripheral blood. This TCR was sampled from a woman aged 60 to 75 with COVID-19, enrolled during active disease. The bases read TGTGCCATCGGGGGGGCCAGTAGGGGATCTAGCAATCAGCCCCAGCATTTT. Translated, it gives CAIGGASRGSSNQPQHF.